These 8 T cell receptor beta chains were all obtained from the same sample, sequenced in a study of neurological immune-mediated disorders. TCRdb re-called the 5' RACE reads with MiXCR, one entry per CDR3 protein. The sample holds around 23,000 distinct CDR3 sequences, about an eighth seen once. The specimen was PBMCs. These TCRs come from a middle-aged woman with HTLV-1-associated myelopathy (HAM/TSP).

This clonotype was detected many times. This sequence joins TRBV20-1 and TRBJ2-3; D may match TRBD1 or TRBD2 (5 bases each). The CDR3 has 13 amino acids. The V gene's germline CDR1 is DFQATT and CDR2 SNEGSKA (reference sequence). V lost 5 bases, J lost 1 base, and 10 bases lay in between. The CDR3 DNA follows: TGCAGTGCTCGGGACCCCGGCACAGATACGCAGTATTTT. Translation gives CSARDPGTDTQYF.

The chain employs TRBV28 and TRBJ2-3, with D tentatively TRBD2 (6 bases). Per germline, CDR1 MDHEN and CDR2 SYDVKM. Trimming stripped 6 bases from V and 0 bases from J, with 10 bases between. CDR3 length: 14 amino acids. DNA for the CDR3: TGTGCCAGCAGACCCGGGGGTAGCACAGATACGCAGTATTTT. Its translation is CASRPGGSTDTQYF.

This clonotype was seen at least ten times. The V gene is TRBV5-1, the J gene TRBJ1-5; TRBD1 aligns across 7 bases. The CDR3 totals 15 residues. Germline trimming cut 4 bases from V and 2 bases from J; bases unmatched to any gene: 6. Per germline, CDR1 SGHRS and CDR2 YFSETQ. In nucleotides, the CDR3 is TGCGCCAGCAGCGTAGAGGGGGCCGGCAATCAGCCCCAGCATTTT. It encodes CASSVEGAGNQPQHF.

The sample holds many counts of this clonotype. The chain carries TRBV20-1 and TRBJ2-2, with unresolved D. The CDR3 runs 12 residues. Trimming removed 6 bases from V and 4 bases from J, with 9 bases in between. The germline V gene encodes CDR1 DFQATT and CDR2 SNEGSKA (reference sequence). CDR3 in DNA: TGCAGTGCGGGTGGGCTCACCGGGGAGCTGTTTTTT. This encodes CSAGGLTGELFF.

The sample holds many counts of this clonotype. J is TRBJ2-7 and V is TRBV28; 7 bases are shared with TRBD1. This CDR3 is built from 15 residues. Germline V gene lookup returns CDR1 MDHEN and CDR2 SYDVKM. V lost 7 bases, J lost 9 bases, and 18 bases stayed unmatched. The DNA of the CDR3 is TGTGCCAGCAAATTCAGGACAGGTTCCAACTGGGGGCAGTACTTC. It translates to CASKFRTGSNWGQYF.

This clonotype was seen at least ten times. The chain has TRBV2 and TRBJ1-1; maybe TRBD1 (5 bases). The CDR3 loop spans 15 amino acids. CDR1 SNHLY and CDR2 FYNNEI come from the germline V gene. Trimming cost V 5 bases and J 1 base, with 14 bases left between them. Here the CDR3 reads CASSYKTASNTEAFF. In DNA, the CDR3 is TGTGCCAGCAGTTATAAGACAGCGTCGAACACTGAAGCTTTCTTT.

This clonotype was seen ten or more times. The chain couples TRBV7-9 to TRBJ1-5, with 8 bases identical to TRBD1. V gave up 6 bases and J gave up 3 bases; unmatched junction bases: 4. CDR3 length equals 14 residues. Germline V gene data show CDR1 as SEHNR and CDR2 as FQNEAQ (reference sequence). CDR3 sequence (DNA): TGTGCCAGCAGGGGCAGGGGGCCCAATCAGCCCCAGCATTTT. This encodes CASRGRGPNQPQHF. Based on the CDR3 plus reference TRBV7-9 and TRBJ1-5, the full variable domain is DTGVSQNPRHKITKRGQNVTFRCDPISEHNRLYWYRQTLGQGPEFLTYFQNEAQLEKSRLLSDRFSAERPKGSFSTLEIQRTEQGDSAMYLCASRGRGPNQPQHFGDGTRLSIL.

Ten or more counts support this clonotype. The chain links TRBV12-3 or TRBV12-4 to TRBJ1-2, with 9 bases matching TRBD1. V gave up 7 bases and J gave up 8 bases; unmatched junction bases: 8. This CDR3 has 13 amino acids. CDR3 loop: CASTHRTGEGYTF. The CDR3 region has the DNA TGTGCCAGCACCCACAGGACAGGGGAGGGCTACACCTTC.